These 21 T cell receptor beta chains came from one sample sequenced in a study of cytomegalovirus exposure and HLA in healthy donors. The PCR made use of 60 Vbeta and 13 Jbeta primers. This table comes from immunoSEQ multiplex PCR, and its TCRdb copy is limited to in-frame clones, with some not included. Counted here are about 130,000 clones, roughly 76% occurring once; the ten biggest clones make up under 15%. The specimen sequenced was PBMCs. These receptors came from a woman between 55 and 75 years old in good health and CMV-seropositive.

V is TRBV15 and J is TRBJ1-2, with D perhaps matching TRBD1 (6 bases). V lost 0 bases, J lost 7 bases, and 15 bases lay in between. The CDR3 is 15 amino acids. Looked up from germline, CDR1 is LNHNV and CDR2 is YYDKDF (reference sequence). The CDR3 nucleotides read TGTGCCACCAGCAGAGATAGGGCAGGGGCTGGTGGCTACACCTTC. Its protein is CATSRDRAGAGGYTF. The full variable domain, in which reference TRBV15 and TRBJ1-2 provide the parts outside the CDR3, is DAMVIQNPRYQVTQFGKPVTLSCSQTLNHNVMYWYQQKSSQAPKLLFHYYDKDFNNEADTPDNFQSRRPNTSFCFLDIRSPGLGDTAMYLCATSRDRAGAGGYTFGSGTRLTVV.

This chain connects TRBV7-3 to TRBJ2-1; TRBD2 matches at 9 bases. Looked up from germline, CDR1 is SGHTA and CDR2 is FQGTGA. J lost 6 bases, V lost 6 bases, and 6 bases had no gene match. This CDR3 spans 14 amino acids. The CDR3 coding sequence is TGTGCCAGCAGTCCCAGTAGCGGGAGCAATGAGCAGTTCTTC. Amino acids: CASSPSSGSNEQFF.

CDR3 protein: CASMAGENQPQHF. CDR3 nucleotides: TGTGCCAGCATGGCAGGGGAAAATCAGCCCCAGCATTTT. The chain employs TRBV2 and TRBJ1-5, with TRBD1 as a possible D gene (6 bases). The CDR3 consists of 13 residues. V shed 7 bases and J shed 4 bases, with 11 bases lying between them. The germline V gene has CDR1 SNHLY and CDR2 FYNNEI.

This chain joins TRBV7-2 and TRBJ2-7; D is possibly TRBD2 (5 bases). Germline CDR1 is SGHTA and CDR2 is FQGNSA. The ends were cut back, 5 bases at V and 2 bases at J, with 10 bases in the middle. CDR3 length: 13 residues. The CDR3 spells CASSQRSAYEQYF. DNA for the CDR3: TGTGCCAGCAGCCAGCGTAGCGCCTACGAGCAGTACTTC.

This clone has a handful of counts. The chain joins TRBV9 to TRBJ1-2, with D hard to call. The V gene lost 0 bases and the J gene lost 4 bases, with 7 bases spanning the gap. CDR1 and CDR2 (germline): SGDLS, YYNGEE. The CDR3 is 13 amino acids. CDR3: CASSVVAGYGYTF. In DNA, the CDR3 is TGTGCCAGCAGCGTAGTAGCGGGCTATGGCTACACCTTC.

V usage is TRBV7-9 and J usage is TRBJ2-5, with 11 bases lining up with TRBD2. The CDR3 has 15 amino acids. V dropped 3 bases and J dropped 5; count of bases not matched to a gene: 5. Germline CDR1 SEHNR, CDR2 FQNEAQ (reference sequence). CDR3 sequence (DNA): TGTGCCAGCAGCTTGGGACTAGCGGTGAGGGAGACCCAGTACTTC. Translating gives CASSLGLAVRETQYF.

V and J are TRBV9 and TRBJ1-2; D is uncertain. Per germline, CDR1 SGDLS and CDR2 YYNGEE. The CDR3 runs to 13 residues. V shed 3 bases and J shed 1 base, with 7 bases lying between them. The CDR3 reads CASSGGFNYGYTF. The CDR3, as DNA: TGTGCCAGCAGCGGCGGGTTTAACTATGGCTACACCTTC.

This clone was counted a single time. The gene calls are TRBV5-4 and TRBJ2-2, with 7 bases fitting TRBD1. The germline gives CDR1 SGHNT, CDR2 YYREEE (reference sequence). The CDR3 spans 16 residues. V trimming: 4 bases; J trimming: 5 bases; junction bases outside the gene matches: 11. The CDR3 here is CASSQYRGIKTGELFF. For the CDR3, the DNA is TGTGCCAGCAGCCAGTACAGGGGAATAAAAACCGGGGAGCTGTTTTTT.

This chain links TRBV6-5 with TRBJ2-1, with no clear D. V was pared by 5 bases and J by 0 bases, with 8 bases between. The germline V gene has CDR1 MNHEY and CDR2 SVGAGI. The CDR3 totals 14 residues. The CDR3 spells CASSPHSSYNEQFF. The CDR3 DNA reads TGTGCCAGCAGTCCTCATAGCTCCTACAATGAGCAGTTCTTC.

J is TRBJ2-7 and V is TRBV11-2, with D unresolved. CDR3 length equals 14 residues. V was shortened by 4 bases and J by 6 bases, with 16 bases between the two germline ends. CDR1 and CDR2 (germline): SGHAT, FQNNGV. CDR3 in amino acids: CASSSTTPISEQYF. CDR3 nucleotide sequence: TGTGCCAGCAGCTCTACTACGCCGATATCCGAGCAGTACTTC.

This clone appeared once. The J gene is TRBJ2-3, the V gene TRBV27, with TRBD1 as a possible D gene (6 bases). Trimming cost V 2 bases and J 0 bases, with 9 bases left between them. This CDR3 spans 15 amino acids. Germline V CDR1 and CDR2: MNHEY, SMNVEV (reference sequence). This CDR3 is CASSLPGASTDTQYF. The DNA of the CDR3 is TGTGCCAGCAGTTTACCAGGGGCGAGCACAGATACGCAGTATTTT.

To note about this clone: Relative to the germline gene, one junction end is altered; a read error may explain this. The chain is built from TRBV4-3 and TRBJ2-7; 7 bases fit TRBD1. Germline CDR1 LGHNA, CDR2 YSLEER. The CDR3 is 15 amino acids. The CDR3 DNA reads as TGCGCCGGCAGCCTCTCACGACAGGGAACCTACGAGCAGTACTTC. This codes for CAGSLSRQGTYEQYF.

The J gene is TRBJ2-1, the V gene TRBV5-1; possibly TRBD2 for D (5 bases). The CDR3 is made up of 15 amino acids. V was trimmed by 3 bases and J by 6 bases, leaving 16 bases between them. Germline CDR1 and CDR2: SGHRS and YFSETQ. The DNA of the CDR3 is TGCGCCAGCAGCTGGCGGGCTAGCCAGCTCAATGAGCAGTTCTTC. It is translated as CASSWRASQLNEQFF.

This chain uses TRBV28 with TRBJ1-6, with 8 bases that match TRBD1. Germline lookup yields CDR1 MDHEN and CDR2 SYDVKM. V was pared by 3 bases and J by 9 bases, with 7 bases of the junction left unmatched. The CDR3 runs 15 residues. The CDR3 nucleotides are TGTGCCAGCAGTTTTCCGGACAGGGTCGGTTCACCCCTCCACTTT. The encoded protein is CASSFPDRVGSPLHF. Supplemented by reference TRBV28 and TRBJ1-6, the full variable domain reads DVKVTQSSRYLVKRTGEKVFLECVQDMDHENMFWYRQDPGLGLRLIYFSYDVKMKEKGDIPEGYSVSREKKERFSLILESASTNQTSMYLCASSFPDRVGSPLHFGNGTRLTVT.

The chain joins TRBV27 to TRBJ1-6; D is perhaps TRBD1 (5 bases). V lost 5 bases and J lost 6, with 20 bases in between. Per the germline V gene, CDR1 is MNHEY and CDR2 is SMNVEV (reference sequence). The length of the CDR3 is 17 residues. The chain's CDR3 is CASSPLRGGVVNSPLHF. CDR3 sequence (DNA): TGTGCCAGCAGTCCCTTAAGGGGCGGGGTCGTTAATTCACCCCTCCACTTT.

The chain joins TRBV9 to TRBJ1-6; D not certain. Deletions cut 3 bases from V and 10 bases from J, with 8 bases between. Germline lookup yields CDR1 SGDLS and CDR2 YYNGEE. The CDR3 is 12 residues long. Written as DNA, the CDR3 is TGTGCCAGCAGCGGGGAGACCTCACCCCTCCACTTT. This codes for CASSGETSPLHF. The variable domain in full, with the rest retrieved from reference TRBV9 and TRBJ1-6, is DSGVTQTPKHLITATGQRVTLRCSPRSGDLSVYWYQQSLDQGLQFLIQYYNGEERAKGNILERFSAQQFPDLHSELNLSSLELGDSALYFCASSGETSPLHFGNGTRLTVT.

The chain recombines TRBV7-2 with TRBJ2-5; 9 bases align to TRBD2. V lost 5 bases to trimming and J lost 5 bases; unmatched junction nucleotides: 12. The CDR3 sequence is 16 residues long. Germline CDR1 reads SGHTA; CDR2 reads FQGNSA. CDR3 sequence reads: CASSPGVAGVGETQYF. The CDR3 DNA is TGTGCCAGCAGCCCGGGGGTAGCGGGGGTAGGCGAGACCCAGTACTTC.

This chain joins TRBV4-2 and TRBJ2-5; 8 bases match TRBD2. Trimming cost V 4 bases and J 2 bases; bases outside gene matches: 6. Per germline, CDR1 LGHNA and CDR2 YNFKEQ. The CDR3 contains 15 residues. CDR3 sequence reads: CASSPPGTRQETQYF. In DNA, the CDR3 is TGTGCCAGCAGCCCACCCGGGACTAGACAAGAGACCCAGTACTTC.

The rearrangement uses TRBV15 and TRBJ2-1; 11 positions match TRBD1. There are 15 residues in the CDR3. CDR1 is LNHNV and CDR2 is YYDKDF in the germline V gene (reference sequence). Germline trimming cut 3 bases from V and 9 bases from J; bases unmatched to any gene: 7. This CDR3 reads CATSSGQGAISEQFF. The CDR3 nucleotides read TGTGCCACCAGCAGCGGACAGGGGGCGATCAGTGAGCAGTTCTTC.

The chain couples TRBV7-8 to TRBJ1-6, with a tentative D call TRBD1 (6 bases). CDR1 and CDR2 (germline): SGHVS, FQNEAQ. V lost 1 base, J lost 9 bases, and 13 bases lay in between. The CDR3 extends over 15 amino acids. The CDR3 sequence: CASSLEGGGVSPLHF. As DNA, the CDR3 is TGTGCCAGCAGCTTAGAGGGAGGGGGGGTTTCACCCCTCCACTTT.

The chain has TRBV7-2 and TRBJ2-5; a weak D match, TRBD1 (6 bases). Germline V gene sequence: CDR1 SGHTA, CDR2 FQGNSA. The CDR3 contains 15 residues. V was trimmed by 5 bases and J by 4 bases, leaving 17 bases between them. The CDR3 protein is CASSLSSGVRETQYF. The CDR3 DNA is TGTGCCAGCAGCCTGTCGTCAGGGGTCCGAGAGACCCAGTACTTC.